The sequence of this TCR beta chain was determined in a study of post-analysis software for immune sequencing data. Whole-study findings and limits: TRBV5-6, TRBV5-1 and TRBV20-1 belonged to a set of roughly five TRBV segments that were more frequent in patients than controls.

Note on this clonotype: Its antigen remains unidentified.

The V end lost 1 base, the J end lost 5 bases, and 24 bases lay between the germline ends. Germline CDR1 and CDR2: LGHDT and YNNKEL (reference sequence). The CDR3 loop spans 19 amino acids. Unique molecular identifiers were built into the TCR beta cDNA libraries. With roughly 1 to 11 million T cells as the source, 540,000 or so cDNA molecules resulted. TCRdb called the PCR reads again in MiXCR, with one record for every CDR3 protein. The table has hundreds of thousands of distinct CDR3 sequences, around 33% seen once. The TCR originated in a girl aged 10 to 17 with multiple sclerosis. The gene calls are TRBV3-1 and TRBJ2-1; D is perhaps TRBD1 or TRBD2 (6 bases each). What was sequenced was blood. The CDR3 coding sequence is TGTGCCAGCAGCCAAGGGGGGGCCGGACCTTCGTTATACCACAATGAGCAGTTCTTC. Translated, it gives CASSQGGAGPSLYHNEQFF.